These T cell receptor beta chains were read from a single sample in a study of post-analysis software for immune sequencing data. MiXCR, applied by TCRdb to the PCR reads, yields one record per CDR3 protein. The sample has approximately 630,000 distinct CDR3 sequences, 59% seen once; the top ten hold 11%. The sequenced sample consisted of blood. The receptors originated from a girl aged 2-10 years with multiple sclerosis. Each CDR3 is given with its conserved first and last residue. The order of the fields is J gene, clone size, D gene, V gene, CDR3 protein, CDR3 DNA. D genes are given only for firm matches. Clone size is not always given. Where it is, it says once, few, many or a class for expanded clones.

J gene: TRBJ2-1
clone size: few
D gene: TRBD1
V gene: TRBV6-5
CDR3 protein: CASSTRTGENEQFF
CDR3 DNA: TGTGCCAGCAGTACCCGGACAGGGGAGAATGAGCAGTTCTTC

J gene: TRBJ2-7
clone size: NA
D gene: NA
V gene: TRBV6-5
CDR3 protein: CASSLQGNKDEQYF
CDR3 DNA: TGTGCCAGCAGTCTACAGGGTAACAAGGACGAGCAGTACTTC

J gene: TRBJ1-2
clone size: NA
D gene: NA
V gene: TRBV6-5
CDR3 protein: CASRTRPRDSNYGYTF
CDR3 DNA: TGTGCCAGCAGAACTAGACCCCGAGACAGCAACTATGGCTACACCTTC

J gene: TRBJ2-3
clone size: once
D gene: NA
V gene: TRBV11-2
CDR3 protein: CASSLDRIGTTDTQYF
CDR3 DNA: TGTGCCAGCAGCTTAGATCGGATAGGTACCACAGATACGCAGTATTTT

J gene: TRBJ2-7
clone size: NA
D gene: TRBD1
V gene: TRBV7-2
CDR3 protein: CASSPGTDCEQYF
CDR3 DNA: TGTGCCAGCAGCCCCGGGACAGATTGCGAGCAGTACTTC

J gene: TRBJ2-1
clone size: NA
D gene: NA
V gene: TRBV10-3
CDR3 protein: CATQTGRSYNEQFF
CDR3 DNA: TGTGCCACGCAGACAGGCCGCTCCTACAATGAGCAGTTCTTC

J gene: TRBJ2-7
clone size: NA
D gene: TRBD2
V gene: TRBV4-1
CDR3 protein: CASSLEAGTSYEQYF
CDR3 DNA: TGCGCCAGCAGCCTTGAAGCGGGAACCTCCTACGAGCAGTACTTC

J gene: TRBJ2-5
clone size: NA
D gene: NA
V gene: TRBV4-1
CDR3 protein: CASGQDGGNQETQYF
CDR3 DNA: TGCGCCAGCGGCCAAGATGGGGGGAACCAAGAGACCCAGTACTTC

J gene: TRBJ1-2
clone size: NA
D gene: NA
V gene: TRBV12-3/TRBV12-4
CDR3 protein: CASSLSWGGYGYTF
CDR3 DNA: TGTGCCAGCAGTTTATCATGGGGCGGCTATGGCTACACCTTC

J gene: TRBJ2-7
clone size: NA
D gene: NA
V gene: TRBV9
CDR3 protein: CASSVGGSGYEQYF
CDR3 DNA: TGTGCCAGCAGCGTAGGAGGGAGCGGCTACGAGCAGTACTTC

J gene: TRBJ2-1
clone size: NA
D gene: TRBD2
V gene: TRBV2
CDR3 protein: CASIGGSIHEQFF
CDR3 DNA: TGTGCCAGCATTGGCGGGAGTATCCATGAGCAGTTCTTC

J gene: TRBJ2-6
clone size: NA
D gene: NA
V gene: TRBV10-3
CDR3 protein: CAVSGSGTGANVLTF
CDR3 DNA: TGTGCCGTCAGTGGTTCCGGGACAGGGGCCAACGTCCTGACTTTC

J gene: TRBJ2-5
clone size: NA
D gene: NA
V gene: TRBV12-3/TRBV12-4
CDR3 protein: CASTQIGGGRKTQYF
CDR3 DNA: TGTGCCAGCACCCAGATTGGAGGGGGAAGAAAGACCCAGTACTTC

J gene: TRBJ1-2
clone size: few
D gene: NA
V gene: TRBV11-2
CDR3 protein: CASSLVSYGYTF
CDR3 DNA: TGTGCCAGCAGCTTAGTCAGCTATGGCTACACCTTC

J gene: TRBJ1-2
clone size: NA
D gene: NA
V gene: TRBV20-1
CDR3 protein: CSAASYEGYTF
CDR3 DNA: TGCAGTGCTGCGAGCTATGAGGGCTACACCTTC

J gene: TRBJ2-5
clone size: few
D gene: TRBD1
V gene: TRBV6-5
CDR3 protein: CASSSPGQGLETQYF
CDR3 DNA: TGTGCCAGCAGTTCTCCGGGACAGGGGTTGGAGACCCAGTACTTC

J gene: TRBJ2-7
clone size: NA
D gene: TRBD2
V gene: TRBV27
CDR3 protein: CASKIPGLAGGPHEQYF
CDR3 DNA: TGTGCCAGTAAAATCCCGGGACTAGCGGGAGGGCCCCACGAGCAGTACTTC

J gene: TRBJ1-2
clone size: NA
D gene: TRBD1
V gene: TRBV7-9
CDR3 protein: CASSTPPTVTGDYGYTF
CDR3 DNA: TGTGCCAGCAGCACTCCTCCGACGGTGACAGGGGACTATGGCTACACCTTC

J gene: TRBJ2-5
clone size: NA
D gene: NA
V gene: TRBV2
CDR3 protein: CASTEDQGGETQYF
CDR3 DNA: TGTGCCAGCACCGAAGACCAGGGGGGCGAGACCCAGTACTTC

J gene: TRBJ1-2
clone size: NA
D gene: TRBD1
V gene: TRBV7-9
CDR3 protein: CASRTGAEFGYTF
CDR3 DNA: TGTGCCAGCAGGACAGGGGCTGAGTTTGGCTACACCTTC

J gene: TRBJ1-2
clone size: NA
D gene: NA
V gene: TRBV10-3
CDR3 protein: CAISGSESYGYTF
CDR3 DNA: TGTGCCATCAGTGGAAGTGAGTCCTACGGCTACACCTTC